What follows describes a single TCR beta chain. This clone's antigen is unknown. Base qualities are not provided; no much larger clone lies one nucleotide away. The entry originates in a study of Ad26.COV2.S vaccination and SARS-CoV-2 variants (dated by TCRdb to the early 2020s). Describing the broader study: Vaccine-arm donors were drawn from COV1001, a multicentre, randomized, double-blind, placebo-controlled phase I-IIa trial of Ad26.COV2.S in healthy adults. Ad26.COV2.S was administered intramuscularly at 5 x 10^10 or 1 x 10^11 viral particles, either as a single shot or as two shots given 56 days apart. TCRbeta repertoire sequencing served as the tool for gauging how specific and how broad the SARS-CoV-2-reactive T cell receptors were following Ad26.COV2.S vaccination. The TCR-sequenced set comprised around 30 samples: around 20 Ad26.COV2.S vaccine recipients, 5 placebo recipients and 8 SARS-CoV-2 convalescent individuals. Trial participants were randomized into five groups of five, in which low-dose or high-dose Ad26.COV2.S was given once or twice, or placebo was given on both occasions. Throughout the experiments and outcome assessment, investigators stayed blinded to trial group allocation.

What the authors observed across the whole study: Comparing responses between vaccine doses or regimens was not something the study was powered to do. Substantial breadth of spike-specific CD8+ and CD4+ T cell responses was reported after vaccination. The authors noted that the TCR breadth and depth analyses may have underestimated total T cell responses. Vaccine and placebo recipients had comparable non-spike TCR breadth, which fits with the vaccine containing only spike. Spike-specific TCR breadth was higher in Ad26.COV2.S recipients than in placebo recipients (P = 0.0014).

Ends trimmed: V by 5 bases, J by 4 bases; bases unmatched to a gene: 5. Spanning cysteine to phenylalanine, the CDR3 consists of 14 amino acids. Only CDR3 DNA is held: 42 bases, read in frame from base 1. CDR1 and CDR2, looked up from the germline V gene (reference sequence), are GTSNPN and SVGIG. Explained via the paper, the treatment or condition label denotes: roughly 20 received Ad26.COV2.S at low or high dose, single or two shots; roughly 5 received placebo; per-sample allocation not given. For vaccine and placebo recipients, repertoires were sequenced using samples collected on day 63 after the first injection. Between 29 July and 7 August 2020, Cohort 1b enrolled approximately 26 adults aged 18-55 years at one site in Boston, USA. As a vaccine, Ad26.COV2.S was a replication-incompetent adenovirus type 26 vector that expressed a prefusion-stabilized SARS-CoV-2 spike protein derived from the original Wuhan strain.

The immunoSEQ Assay was the method used to sequence TCRbeta CDR3 regions. After extraction, genomic DNA underwent amplification by bias-controlled multiplex PCR, followed by high-throughput sequencing. In the paper's pipeline: Collapsing and filtering of sequences were performed to quantify the absolute abundance of each unique TCRbeta CDR3 region. T cell fraction was estimated by normalization of TCRbeta template counts to usable DNA, with usable DNA being measured through amplification of reference genes present in all nucleated cells. Repertoire TCRs were annotated as SARS-CoV-2-specific when V gene, CDR3 amino acid sequence and J gene were exactly matched to a known reactive TCR set. MIRA supplied the reference SARS-CoV-2 TCR set, which was filtered for enrichment in COVID-19-positive ImmuneCODE repertoires so that public or cross-reactive TCRs were removed. Using the MIRA antigens, annotated TCRs were further analysed by specific ORF or by position within an ORF. Depth was the summed frequency of annotated unique rearrangements, while breadth was defined as annotated unique rearrangements over total unique productive rearrangements. Two-sided Wilcoxon rank-sum tests were applied when comparing TCR breadth between groups. Here the immuneACCESS table is served through TCRdb, limited to in-frame sequences with V and J called. Missing clones are a known gap in these copies; in checked studies unresolved V genes cover under half, and the rest lacks a known reason. V, J and clone size derive from that table, while D and trimming were established from the DNA sequence. This sample is represented by some 270,000 clones; around 88% of them were singletons. Roughly 3% of the sample goes to the ten largest clones.

The TCR was taken from a person between 18 and 65 years old who received the Ad26.COV2.S COVID-19 vaccine or a placebo. The V and J segments used are TRBV30 and TRBJ2-1; TRBD2 aligns with 10 central bases. The sample consisted of peripheral blood, taken in a trial of Ad26.COV2.S vaccine versus placebo. In nucleotides, the sequence is TGTGCCTGGTCCGGACTAGCGGATTACAATGAGCAGTTCTTC. Translated, it reads CAWSGLADYNEQFF. The full variable domain, completed from the reference TRBV30 and TRBJ2-1 proteins outside the CDR3, reads SQTIHQWPATLVQPVGSPLSLECTVEGTSNPNLYWYRQAAGRGLQLLFYSVGIGQISSEVPQNLSASRPQDRQFILSSKKLLLSDSGFYLCAWSGLADYNEQFFGPGTRLTVL.